This entry describes one TCR beta chain. This sample is drawn from a study of T cell responses to AZD1222 COVID-19 vaccine. There are 14 residues in the CDR3. V shed 1 base and J shed 8 bases, with 11 bases lying between them. Germline CDR1 and CDR2: SGHDN and FVKESK. Libraries were prepared by immunoSEQ multiplex PCR; TCRdb keeps only in-frame clonotypes and omits some of them. The repertoire holds more than 85,000 clones, with 88% as singletons. The sequenced sample was peripheral blood, obtained on day 0 of AZD1222 vaccination. The chain employs TRBV14 and TRBJ2-2; D gene uncertain. The clonotype was recovered from an adult in good health. CDR3: CASSQAALLGELFF. The CDR3 coding sequence is TGTGCCAGCAGCCAAGCCGCCCTTTTAGGGGAGCTGTTTTTT.